This T cell receptor beta chain was identified in a study of cytomegalovirus exposure and HLA in healthy donors. Study context: Early released data had about 85 million unique TCRs, all coming from HLA-typed donors.

This clone was seen a handful of times. The antigen remains undetermined. PCR was performed using 60 Vbeta and 13 Jbeta primers. Sequenced by immunoSEQ multiplex PCR; TCRdb stores in-frame clones only, minus some. Among 150,000 to 200,000 clones listed, over 75% were seen once. Whole-study results and caveats: When analyzed later, a missense DCLRE1C variant was found to be linked to TCR beta V- and J-gene trimming.

J gave up 2 bases and V 5 bases, and 5 bases lay outside the gene matches. Looked up from germline, CDR1 is SGHNT and CDR2 is YENEEA. The CDR3 runs 16 residues. The genes are TRBV11-3 and TRBJ2-5; 13 bases match TRBD2. Material: PBMCs. The TCR comes from a man aged 35-49 years in good health and CMV-seropositive. CDR3 DNA sequence: TGTGCCAGCAGCCCCGGGACTAGCGGGGTTCAAGAGACCCAGTACTTC. Translated, it gives CASSPGTSGVQETQYF.